The 28 T cell receptor beta chains reported below all come from one sample, sequenced in a study of blood T cells in healthy people across ages. Alongside a J-beta primer mix, a sample-barcoded 5' primer served in a second PCR lasting about 7 to 12 cycles. TCRdb recomputed calls from the 5' RACE reads with MiXCR, one row per CDR3 protein. The profile shows hundreds of thousands of distinct CDR3 sequences, 35% to 50% of them singletons. The sample was blood. These receptors came from a man older than 75 in good health.

In DNA, the CDR3 is TGCAGTGCTATCCGGTTCGGGAGCGAGACAGATACGCAGTATTTT. It is translated as CSAIRFGSETDTQYF. V is TRBV20-1 and J is TRBJ2-3; tentative D call: TRBD2 (6 bases). V lost 4 bases and J 3 bases, leaving 17 bases between the germline ends. There are 15 residues in the CDR3. Germline V gives CDR1 DFQATT, CDR2 SNEGSKA (reference sequence).

DNA of the CDR3: TGTGCCTGGAGCGGACTCCGCGGTAATGAGCAGTTCTTC. It encodes CAWSGLRGNEQFF. The chain combines TRBV30 with TRBJ2-1; possible D gene TRBD2, 5 bases. Trimming cost V 3 bases and J 7 bases, with 13 bases left between them. Per the germline V gene, CDR1 is GTSNPN and CDR2 is SVGIG (reference sequence). The CDR3 is made up of 13 amino acids.

The rearrangement uses TRBV2 and TRBJ2-3, with TRBD2 matching over 11 bases. J was trimmed by 4 bases and V by 8 bases; bases with no gene match: 8. Germline lookup yields CDR1 SNHLY and CDR2 FYNNEI. CDR3 length: 15 amino acids. The CDR3 loop reads CASGSTSGSADTQYF. The CDR3 DNA reads as TGTGCCAGCGGATCTACTAGCGGGAGTGCAGATACGCAGTATTTT.

The rearrangement links TRBV12-3 or TRBV12-4 to TRBJ1-6, with 11 bases aligning to TRBD1. Losses at the gene ends were 7 bases for V and 10 bases for J; bases not matched to a gene: 3. The CDR3 spans 13 residues. CDR3 coding DNA: TGTGCCAGCACCGGGACAGGGGGATCACCCCTCCACTTT. Translating it yields CASTGTGGSPLHF.

As regards this clonotype: This may stem from a read error, because a much larger clone lies one nucleotide away. The chain joins TRBV4-3 to TRBJ1-5; D gene uncertain. Germline V gene lookup returns CDR1 LGHNA and CDR2 YSLEER. This CDR3 contains 15 residues. The CDR3 region is CASGQEWTSNQPQHF. CDR3 DNA: TGCGCCAGCGGCCAAGAGTGGACGTCCAATCAGCCCCAGCATTTT.

The J gene is TRBJ2-3, the V gene TRBV25-1; 8 bases line up with TRBD2. The length of the CDR3 is 13 residues. Germline CDR1 MGHDK, CDR2 SYGVNS. The junction had 5 bases not matched to a gene; V was cut back by 5 bases and J by 7 bases. The CDR3, as DNA: TGTGCCAGCAGTTATTCGGGAGGGTATACGCAGTATTTT. Encoded protein: CASSYSGGYTQYF.

Only one count was recorded for this clonotype. V and J are TRBV20-1 and TRBJ1-5; D is unresolved. Germline values: CDR1 DFQATT, CDR2 SNEGSKA (reference sequence). Between the trimmed V and J ends, which lost 5 bases and 9 bases, there was a span of 17 bases. The CDR3 is made up of 13 amino acids. The CDR3 sequence: CSAADVKKRPQHF. The CDR3, as DNA: TGCAGTGCTGCAGACGTAAAAAAGAGGCCCCAGCATTTT.

This clonotype was seen a handful of times. This chain links TRBV4-2 with TRBJ2-1; the D is unclear. Between the trimmed V and J ends, which lost 1 base and 7 bases, there was a span of 5 bases. This CDR3 has 12 amino acids. Germline-derived CDR1 and CDR2 are LGHNA and YNFKEQ. The CDR3 DNA sequence: TGTGCCAGCAGCCAAGTTCAGAATGAGCAGTTCTTC. Residues: CASSQVQNEQFF.

The chain joins TRBV7-6 to TRBJ1-5; no clear D. This CDR3 region has 17 residues. Trimming stripped 3 bases from V and 0 bases from J, with 15 bases between. The germline CDR1 and CDR2 sequences are SGHVS and FNYEAQ. In DNA, the CDR3 is TGTGCCAGCAGCTTTATTAGCAGAGACCATAGCAATCAGCCCCAGCATTTT. It is translated as CASSFISRDHSNQPQHF.

Note on this clonotype: This may be a read error: a much more frequent sequence differs by one nucleotide. The rearrangement uses TRBV29-1 and TRBJ2-5; D gene ambiguous. Germline loops: CDR1 SQVTM, CDR2 ANQGSEA. The CDR3 has 16 amino acids. V lost 3 bases and J 11 bases, leaving 28 bases between the germline ends. The CDR3 nucleotides are TGCAGCGTTGAGTATTTTCGACAAGGTACCTCAATTGAGCAGTACTTC. It encodes CSVEYFRQGTSIEQYF.

A single count supports this clonotype. V usage is TRBV4-3 and J usage is TRBJ1-1, with a possible D match to TRBD1 (5 bases). The V gene's germline CDR1 is LGHNA and CDR2 YSLEER. V was shortened by 3 bases and J by 8 bases, with 13 bases between the two germline ends. This CDR3 is built from 13 residues. The CDR3: CASSHPGTAEAFF. The DNA for the CDR3 is TGCGCCAGCAGCCACCCAGGGACGGCCGAAGCTTTCTTT.

V is TRBV7-2 and J is TRBJ2-3; D possibly matches TRBD1 or TRBD2 (5 bases each). CDR1 is SGHTA, CDR2 FQGNSA, per germline. V lost 1 base and J 4 bases, leaving 15 bases between the germline ends. This CDR3 is built from 16 residues. CDR3 nucleotide sequence: TGTGCCAGCAGCTTAGGGCCAAGAGGGGTGTCAGATACGCAGTATTTT. It specifies CASSLGPRGVSDTQYF.

For this clonotype: A read error may be the cause here, since a much bigger clone is one base away. The chain recombines TRBV20-1 with TRBJ2-1, with 7 bases aligning to TRBD2. The CDR3 spans 14 residues. Germline values: CDR1 DFQATT, CDR2 SNEGSKA (reference sequence). The CDR3 bases are TGCAGTGCTAGCCGAAGCGGGACGTACAATGAGCCGTTCTTC. Amino acid sequence: CSASRSGTYNEPFF.

In its sample, this clonotype was seen a few times. V is TRBV10-3 and J is TRBJ2-1; D is perhaps TRBD1 (6 bases). The germline V gene has CDR1 ENHRY and CDR2 SYGVKD. The V and J ends lost 3 bases and 3 bases respectively, with 15 bases between them. The CDR3 spans 16 residues. CDR3 sequence reads: CAISDRTGQRYNEQFF. The CDR3 DNA reads as TGTGCCATCAGTGACCGCACAGGACAGCGCTACAATGAGCAGTTCTTC.

The chain has TRBV11-2 and TRBJ2-5, with D uncertain. V lost 5 bases to trimming and J lost 5 bases, with 15 bases between them. The germline V gene encodes CDR1 SGHAT and CDR2 FQNNGV. The CDR3 covers 14 residues. The CDR3 DNA reads as TGTGCCAGCAGCCGGTTGAGTTCGTCCGAGACCCAGTACTTC. It specifies CASSRLSSSETQYF.

V usage is TRBV20-1 and J usage is TRBJ2-3, with 7 bases lining up with TRBD1. In germline, CDR1 is DFQATT, CDR2 SNEGSKA (reference sequence). The length of the CDR3 is 15 residues. V gave up 0 bases and J gave up 2 bases; unmatched junction bases: 5. The CDR3 DNA reads TGCAGTGCTAGAGATCGGGGACAGAACACAGATACGCAGTATTTT. Protein: CSARDRGQNTDTQYF.

This clonotype appeared a few times. The rearrangement joins TRBV28 to TRBJ2-4, with 7 bases lining up with TRBD2. The CDR3 totals 16 residues. Trimming removed 6 bases from V and 13 bases from J; junction bases left unmatched: 21. Germline CDR1 reads MDHEN; CDR2 reads SYDVKM. The CDR3: CASRGSVGGPGKEQYF. CDR3 sequence (DNA): TGTGCCAGCAGAGGGTCAGTGGGAGGGCCAGGGAAAGAGCAGTACTTC. Using reference TRBV28 and TRBJ2-4 for the parts outside the CDR3, the full variable domain is DVKVTQSSRYLVKRTGEKVFLECVQDMDHENMFWYRQDPGLGLRLIYFSYDVKMKEKGDIPEGYSVSREKKERFSLILESASTNQTSMYLCASRGSVGGPGKEQYFGAGTRLSVL.

This clonotype was observed a handful of times. The chain combines TRBV12-3 or TRBV12-4 with TRBJ2-7; D could derive from TRBD1 or TRBD2 (5 bases each). Trimming cost V 7 bases and J 0 bases, with 13 bases left between them. The CDR3 contains 14 residues. In DNA form, the CDR3 reads TGTGCCAGCACCTGGGGGACGCACTCCTACGAGCAGTACTTC. Its protein is CASTWGTHSYEQYF.

With regard to this clonotype: One base away lies a much larger clone, so this may be a sequencing read error. This chain connects TRBV6-1 to TRBJ2-5, with a tentative D call TRBD2 (5 bases). Germline V CDR1 and CDR2: MNHNS, SASEGT. This CDR3 has 14 residues. The V and J ends lost 8 bases and 1 base respectively, with 14 bases between them. The CDR3 sequence: CASLTGNIQETQYF. The CDR3 nucleotides read TGTGCCAGCTTAACCGGGAATATCCAAGAGACCCAGTACTTC.

The genes are TRBV5-6 and TRBJ2-4; the match to TRBD2 covers 7 bases. CDR1 and CDR2 from the germline V gene are SGHDT and YYEEEE. With 5 bases clipped from V and 4 bases from J, the junction kept 9 bases outside the gene matches. This CDR3 region has 15 residues. CDR3 sequence reads: CASSAWEGRKNIQYF. The DNA of the CDR3 is TGTGCCAGCAGTGCTTGGGAGGGGCGGAAAAACATTCAGTACTTC.

This chain uses TRBV10-3 with TRBJ2-4; D is tentatively TRBD1 or TRBD2 (5 bases each). The CDR3 spans 16 residues. Per germline, CDR1 ENHRY and CDR2 SYGVKD. Trimming shortened V by 2 bases and J by 2 bases, and 13 bases separated the two germline ends. For the CDR3, the DNA is TGTGCCATCAGTGAGGAGGGTCAGGGACCCAAAAACATTCAGTACTTC. Protein: CAISEEGQGPKNIQYF.

This chain links TRBV7-9 with TRBJ2-3; 9 nucleotides agree with TRBD1. CDR1 and CDR2 from the germline V gene are SEHNR and FQNEAQ (reference sequence). J gave up 6 bases and V 4 bases, and 2 bases lay outside the gene matches. This CDR3 is built from 13 residues. CDR3: CASSSDRGDTQYF. In DNA, the CDR3 is TGTGCCAGCAGCTCAGACAGGGGGGATACGCAGTATTTT.

This clonotype was seen only once. J is TRBJ2-5 and V is TRBV5-5; 7 bases fit TRBD1. CDR3 size: 15 residues. V lost 2 bases and J lost 11; bases outside the gene matches: 15. The germline gives CDR1 SGHKS, CDR2 YYEKEE (reference sequence). The CDR3 loop is CASSFGQGVDNEQYF. The CDR3 DNA reads as TGTGCCAGCAGCTTTGGGCAGGGGGTGGACAATGAGCAGTACTTC.

The gene calls are TRBV6-6 and TRBJ2-5, with TRBD2 matching 9 bases. The J call may be faulty, since TRBJ2-7 better matches the DNA end. CDR3 length: 15 amino acids. Germline assignment: CDR1 MNHNY and CDR2 SVGAGI (reference sequence). The DNA for the CDR3 is TGTGCCAGCACCTTAGGGGCGGGAGGGGAGCTCGAGCAGTACTTC. Translation: CASTLGAGGELEQYF.

This clonotype appeared a few times. The chain joins TRBV27 to TRBJ2-7; D uncertain. Between the trimmed V and J ends, which lost 6 bases and 3 bases, there was a span of 12 bases. The germline V gene encodes CDR1 MNHEY and CDR2 SMNVEV (reference sequence). The CDR3 contains 13 residues. The CDR3 reads CASRPTELYEQYF. The CDR3, as DNA: TGTGCCAGCAGACCGACGGAACTCTACGAGCAGTACTTC.

This clonotype was picked up one time. V usage is TRBV4-2 and J usage is TRBJ2-3; 10 bases fit TRBD2. This CDR3 spans 18 amino acids. Germline V gives CDR1 LGHNA, CDR2 YNFKEQ. V lost 2 bases and J lost 4; bases outside the gene matches: 12. The CDR3: CASSQIQAASGSPDTQYF. CDR3 sequence (DNA): TGTGCCAGCAGCCAAATCCAAGCGGCTAGCGGGAGTCCAGATACGCAGTATTTT.

The rearrangement uses TRBV18 and TRBJ1-6; TRBD1 might be the D (5 bases). Trimming removed 0 bases from V and 7 bases from J, with 10 bases in between. Looked up from germline, CDR1 is KGHSH and CDR2 is LQKENI. The CDR3 has 15 residues. CDR3 sequence: CASSPPQGRNSPLHF. CDR3 DNA: TGTGCCAGCTCACCACCCCAGGGTAGGAATTCACCCCTCCACTTT.

This clonotype was detected only a few times. The CDR3 DNA sequence: TGTGCCAGCAGCCAACAGGTGCGTGATTATGAGCAGTACTTC. This sequence encodes CASSQQVRDYEQYF. The chain links TRBV7-2 to TRBJ2-7, with D possibly matching TRBD1 (5 bases). V was trimmed by 5 bases and J by 7 bases, leaving 18 bases between them. CDR3 length: 14 amino acids. Looked up from germline, CDR1 is SGHTA and CDR2 is FQGNSA.